This paragraph reports one TCR beta chain. Antigen: not known. This entry comes from a study of long-term antiretroviral therapy in people with HIV. Study outcomes and limitations: Controls had broader CDR3 length ranges than HIV repertoires did.

Every participant gave one or more pre-ART and two or more post-ART PBMC samples. Ahead of DNA extraction, samples held about 0.95-11 million cryopreserved PBMC each. This CDR3 is 14 amino acids long. Germline values: CDR1 MNHEY, CDR2 SVGAGI. V was shortened by 3 bases and J by 3 bases, with 8 bases between the two germline ends. Samples were assayed with immunoSEQ v3.0 at survey level. Sequenced by immunoSEQ multiplex PCR; TCRdb stores in-frame clones only, minus some. This table holds tens of thousands of clones, nearly 90% found once. The source is a man aged 18 to 30 with HIV. The chain has TRBV6-5 and TRBJ2-2, with a weak D call TRBD2 (5 bases). Sample: unsorted PBMCs, taken 1.1 years after starting antiretroviral therapy. CDR3 sequence (DNA): TGTGCCAGCAGTTATTTCGGGGACACCGGGGAGCTGTTTTTT. This encodes CASSYFGDTGELFF.